The T cell receptor beta chain described here comes from a study of cytomegalovirus exposure and HLA in healthy donors. Whole-study context: Some 85 million unique TCRs, all from HLA-typed donors, were included in an early release of the data. Notes on the study in general: Altogether, about 160 TCR beta chains were recorded as cytomegalovirus-associated. In a later analysis, compared with equally common non-associated chains, HLA-associated beta chains were more expanded.

The PCR used 60 Vbeta and 13 Jbeta primers. The method was immunoSEQ multiplex PCR; TCRdb's version includes in-frame clones alone and lacks a portion of them. The sample holds about 180,000 clones, roughly 84% seen once. Germline loops: CDR1 KGHSH, CDR2 LQKENI. The CDR3 sequence is 15 residues long. The junction had 2 bases not matched to a gene; V was cut back by 2 bases and J by 5 bases. In regard to this clone: No antigen is known for it.

The TCR sequence derives from a boy aged 2 to 10 in good health and CMV-seronegative. The chain recombines TRBV18 with TRBJ2-1; 11 positions agree with TRBD2. The specimen sequenced was PBMCs. CDR3 coding DNA: TGTGCCAGCTCACCAAATAGCGGGGGGGACAATGAGCAGTTCTTC. It specifies CASSPNSGGDNEQFF.